This T cell receptor beta chain was obtained from a study of blood T cell repertoires in COVID-19. The overall study: Sources were T cells, B-cell-depleted T cells, or PBMCs; the material itself was cDNA or gDNA.

This clone was detected only once. Germline V gives CDR1 MNHNS, CDR2 SASEGT. The V end was cut by 5 bases, the J end by 7 bases, with 14 bases between. This CDR3 is 14 amino acids long. Individuals aged about 18 to 89 years were recruited from 24 US areas. Two consecutive negative NP/OP PCR tests, clearance, or resolved symptoms defined Cohort 3 recovery. In the authors' methods: Estimated nucleated cell counts came from reference gene primer amplification. Sequencing was performed with immunoSEQ multiplex PCR; in TCRdb, only in-frame clones are kept and a portion is missing. For V, J and clone size, that table is used; D and trimming come from the DNA. Of 200,000 to 250,000 clones listed, over 75% are singletons.

Specimen: PBMCs or T cells enriched from blood (not recorded which). The TCR was taken from a man aged 40-55 years who had recovered from COVID-19. The chain couples TRBV6-1 to TRBJ2-2; unclear D gene. This chain's CDR3 is CASSLDLYGGELFF. The CDR3 nucleotides read TGTGCCAGCAGTCTAGACCTTTACGGCGGGGAGCTGTTTTTT.